This T cell receptor beta chain came from a study of graft-versus-host responses after intestinal transplantation. As for the study in general: Recipients had multivisceral, liver-intestinal, or isolated intestinal transplants. General study findings and limits: Allografts of patients with graft-donor T cell macrochimerism showed high graft-versus-host to host-versus-graft clone ratios.

Note on this clone: The antigen is undetermined.

Germline V gives CDR1 GTSNPN, CDR2 SVGIG (reference sequence). With 0 bases removed from V and 2 bases from J, the gap between germline ends came to 11 bases. CDR3 size: 14 residues. The table came from immunoSEQ multiplex PCR; TCRdb's copy has only in-frame clones and leaves some out. The sample lists about 88,000 clones; approximately 90% were seen once. The sequences come from unstimulated CD4+ T cells sorted from spleen or lymph node cells, collected before transplant. The chain uses TRBV30 and TRBJ2-7, with D unclear. The clonotype was recovered from a human donor who was the organ donor for an intestinal transplant. The CDR3 loop reads CAWSVRRYTYEQYF. CDR3 sequence (DNA): TGTGCCTGGAGTGTACGGCGGTATACCTACGAGCAGTACTTC.